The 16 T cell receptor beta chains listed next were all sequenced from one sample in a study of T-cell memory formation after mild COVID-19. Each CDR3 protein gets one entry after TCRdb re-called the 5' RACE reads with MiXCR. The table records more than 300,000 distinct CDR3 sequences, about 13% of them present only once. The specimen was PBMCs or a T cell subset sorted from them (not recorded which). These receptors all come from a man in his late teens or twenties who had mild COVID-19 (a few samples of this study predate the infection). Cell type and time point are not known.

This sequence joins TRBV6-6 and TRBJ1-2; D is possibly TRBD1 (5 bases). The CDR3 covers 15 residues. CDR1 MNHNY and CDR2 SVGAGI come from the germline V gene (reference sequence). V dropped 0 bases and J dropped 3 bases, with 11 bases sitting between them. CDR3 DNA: TGTGCCAGCAGTTACTCTCCAGGGCAGCACTATGGCTACACCTTC. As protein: CASSYSPGQHYGYTF.

CDR3 sequence reads: CASTLGSTGYNEQFF. CDR3 DNA sequence: TGTGCCAGCACCCTTGGGTCAACCGGGTACAATGAGCAGTTCTTC. The chain uses TRBV7-2 and TRBJ2-1; D is uncertain. The CDR3 totals 15 residues. Germline V gives CDR1 SGHTA, CDR2 FQGNSA. V was trimmed by 7 bases and J by 4 bases, leaving 17 bases between them.

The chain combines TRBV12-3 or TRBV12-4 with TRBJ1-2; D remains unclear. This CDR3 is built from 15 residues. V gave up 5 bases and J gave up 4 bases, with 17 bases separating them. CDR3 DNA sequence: TGTGCCAGCAGTCTCGCGGCCAGATTGTTCTATGGCTACACCTTC. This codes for CASSLAARLFYGYTF.

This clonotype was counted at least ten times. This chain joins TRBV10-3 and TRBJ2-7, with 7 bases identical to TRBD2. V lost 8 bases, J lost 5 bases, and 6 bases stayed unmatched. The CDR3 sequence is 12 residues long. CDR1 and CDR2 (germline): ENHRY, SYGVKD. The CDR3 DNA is TGTGCCATCCGGGAGGACCCTAACGAGCAGTACTTC. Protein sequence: CAIREDPNEQYF.

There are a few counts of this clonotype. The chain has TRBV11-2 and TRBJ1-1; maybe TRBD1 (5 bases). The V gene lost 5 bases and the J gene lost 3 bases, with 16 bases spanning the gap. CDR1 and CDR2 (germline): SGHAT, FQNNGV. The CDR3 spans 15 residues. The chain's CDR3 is CASSTAGKPYTEAFF. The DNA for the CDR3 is TGTGCCAGCAGCACCGCAGGGAAACCCTACACTGAAGCTTTCTTT. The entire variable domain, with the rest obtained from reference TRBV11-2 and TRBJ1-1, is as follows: EAGVAQSPRYKIIEKRQSVAFWCNPISGHATLYWYQQILGQGPKLLIQFQNNGVVDDSQLPKDRFSAERLKGVDSTLKIQPAKLEDSAVYLCASSTAGKPYTEAFFGQGTRLTVV.

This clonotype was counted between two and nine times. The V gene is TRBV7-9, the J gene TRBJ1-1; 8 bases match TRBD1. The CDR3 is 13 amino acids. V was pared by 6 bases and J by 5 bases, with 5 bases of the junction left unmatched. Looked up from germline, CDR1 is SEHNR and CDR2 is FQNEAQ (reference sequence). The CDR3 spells CASRARTGTEAFF. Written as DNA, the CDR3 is TGTGCCAGCAGGGCGAGGACAGGGACTGAAGCTTTCTTT.

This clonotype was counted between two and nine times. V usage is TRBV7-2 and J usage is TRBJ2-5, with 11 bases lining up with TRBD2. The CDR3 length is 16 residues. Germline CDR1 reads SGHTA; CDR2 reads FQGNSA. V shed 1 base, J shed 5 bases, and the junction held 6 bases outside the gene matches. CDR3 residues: CASSLGLAGLVETQYF. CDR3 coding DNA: TGTGCCAGCAGCTTAGGACTAGCGGGGCTAGTGGAGACCCAGTACTTC.

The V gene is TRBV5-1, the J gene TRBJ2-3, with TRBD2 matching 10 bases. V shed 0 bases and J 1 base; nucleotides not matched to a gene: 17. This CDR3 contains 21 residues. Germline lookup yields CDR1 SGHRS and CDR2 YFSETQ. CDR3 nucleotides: TGCGCCAGCAGCTTGGCCGTTACTAGCGGGGAGCAGGGTTATCGCACAGATACGCAGTATTTT. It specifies CASSLAVTSGEQGYRTDTQYF.

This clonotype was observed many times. CDR3 protein: CASSYGTANTEAFF. The CDR3 DNA sequence: TGTGCCAGCAGCTACGGGACAGCGAACACTGAAGCTTTCTTT. The genes are TRBV7-2 and TRBJ1-1; TRBD1 aligns across 7 bases. Trimming cost V 4 bases and J 1 base; bases outside gene matches: 3. The CDR3 sequence is 14 residues long. The germline gives CDR1 SGHTA, CDR2 FQGNSA.

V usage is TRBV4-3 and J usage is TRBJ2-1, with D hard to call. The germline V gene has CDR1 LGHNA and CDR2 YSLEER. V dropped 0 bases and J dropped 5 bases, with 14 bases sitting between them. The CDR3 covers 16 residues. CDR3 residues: CASSQEQVLLNNEQFF. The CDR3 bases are TGCGCCAGCAGCCAAGAGCAGGTTCTGTTGAACAATGAGCAGTTCTTC.

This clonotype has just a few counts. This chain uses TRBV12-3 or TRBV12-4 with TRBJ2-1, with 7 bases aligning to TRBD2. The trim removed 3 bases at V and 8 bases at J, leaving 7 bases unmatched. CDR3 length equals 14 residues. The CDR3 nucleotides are TGTGCCAGCAGTTTTCAACTAGCGAAGGATGAGCAGTTCTTC. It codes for CASSFQLAKDEQFF.

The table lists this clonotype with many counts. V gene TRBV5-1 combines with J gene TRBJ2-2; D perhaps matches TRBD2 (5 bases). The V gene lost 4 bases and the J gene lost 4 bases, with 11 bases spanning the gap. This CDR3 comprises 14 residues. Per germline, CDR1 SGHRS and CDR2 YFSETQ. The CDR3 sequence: CASSPVGGTGELFF. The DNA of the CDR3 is TGCGCCAGCAGCCCAGTTGGAGGCACCGGGGAGCTGTTTTTT.

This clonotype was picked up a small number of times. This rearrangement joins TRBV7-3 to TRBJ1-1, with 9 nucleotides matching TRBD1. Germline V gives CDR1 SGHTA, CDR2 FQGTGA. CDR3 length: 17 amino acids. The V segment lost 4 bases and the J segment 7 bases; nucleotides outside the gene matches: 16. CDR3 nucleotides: TGTGCCAGCAGCTCCCAGCCCTTACAGGGGGCGCGCATTGAAGCTTTCTTT. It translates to CASSSQPLQGARIEAFF. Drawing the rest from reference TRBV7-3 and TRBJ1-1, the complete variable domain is GAGVSQTPSNKVTEKGKYVELRCDPISGHTALYWYRQSLGQGPEFLIYFQGTGAADDSGLPNDRFFAVRPEGSVSTLKIQRTERGDSAVYLCASSSQPLQGARIEAFFGQGTRLTVV.

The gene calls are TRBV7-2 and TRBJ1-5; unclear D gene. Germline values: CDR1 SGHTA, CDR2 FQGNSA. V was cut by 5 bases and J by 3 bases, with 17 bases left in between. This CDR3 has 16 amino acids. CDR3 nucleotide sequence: TGTGCCAGCAGCCTCCAGGCTTCGTTCATCAATCAGCCCCAGCATTTT. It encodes CASSLQASFINQPQHF.

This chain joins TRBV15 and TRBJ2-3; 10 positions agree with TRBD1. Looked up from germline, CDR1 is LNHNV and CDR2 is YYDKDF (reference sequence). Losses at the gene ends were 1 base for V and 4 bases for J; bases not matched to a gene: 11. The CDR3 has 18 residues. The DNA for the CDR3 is TGTGCCACCAGCAGAGCACTCCCTGACAGGGGGCCGGCAGATACGCAGTATTTT. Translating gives CATSRALPDRGPADTQYF.

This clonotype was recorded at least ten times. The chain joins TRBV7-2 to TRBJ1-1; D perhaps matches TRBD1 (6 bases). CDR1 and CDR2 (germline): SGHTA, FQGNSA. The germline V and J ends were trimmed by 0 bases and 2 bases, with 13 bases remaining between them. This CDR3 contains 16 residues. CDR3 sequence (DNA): TGTGCCAGCAGCTTAGCAAGGCGGGGGGCAAACACTGAAGCTTTCTTT. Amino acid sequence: CASSLARRGANTEAFF.